One TCR beta chain is described in this entry. These data are taken from a study of blood T cell repertoires in COVID-19. The CDR3 has 16 residues. Trimming left V 6 bases short and J 5 bases short, with 21 bases between. The germline V gene has CDR1 LNHDA and CDR2 SQIVND (reference sequence). How the authors handled the data: From reference gene primer amplification, estimates of nucleated cell counts were derived. The data were produced by immunoSEQ multiplex PCR, yet TCRdb's version contains in-frame clones alone and is incomplete. Clone size and the V and J calls come from that table; the DNA yielded D and trimming. Altogether approximately 96,000 clones are present, 90% to 95% being singletons, with the ten largest covering over 1.5%.

This clonotype was sampled from a man in his fifties or sixties with acute or convalescent COVID-19. The chain combines TRBV19 with TRBJ2-3; TRBD2 might be the D (6 bases). Sequenced: peripheral blood. The CDR3 region is CASSNRGIGGKDTQYF. The CDR3 DNA sequence: TGTGCCAGTAGCAATCGGGGGATTGGTGGCAAAGATACGCAGTATTTT.